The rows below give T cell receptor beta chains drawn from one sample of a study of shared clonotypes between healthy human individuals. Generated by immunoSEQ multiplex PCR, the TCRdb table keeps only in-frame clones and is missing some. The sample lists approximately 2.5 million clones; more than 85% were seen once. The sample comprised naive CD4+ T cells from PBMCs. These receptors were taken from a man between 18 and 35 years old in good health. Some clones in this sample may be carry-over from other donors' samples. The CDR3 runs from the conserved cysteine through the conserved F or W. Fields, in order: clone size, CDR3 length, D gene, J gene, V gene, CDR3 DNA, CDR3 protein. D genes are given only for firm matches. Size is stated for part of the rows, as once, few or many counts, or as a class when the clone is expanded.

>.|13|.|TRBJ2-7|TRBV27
TGTGCCAGCAGTTTTCGGGCCTCCTACGAGCAGTACTTC
CASSFRASYEQYF
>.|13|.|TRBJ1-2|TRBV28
TGTGCCGGTGCCGGGGTTTCTAACTATGGCTACACCTTC
CAGAGVSNYGYTF
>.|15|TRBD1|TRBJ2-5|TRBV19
TGTGCCAGTAGCCAAAGACAGGGGGCTAGAGAGACCCAGTACTTC
CASSQRQGARETQYF
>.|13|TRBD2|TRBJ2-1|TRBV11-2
TGTGCCAGCAGCCCGACGTGGGGGGGTGAGCAGTTCTTC
CASSPTWGGEQFF
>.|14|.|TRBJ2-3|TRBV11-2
TGTGCCAGCAGCTTTGGAACTAGCACAGATACGCAGTATTTT
CASSFGTSTDTQYF
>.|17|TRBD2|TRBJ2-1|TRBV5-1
TGCGCCAGCAGCTTGGGTTTAGCGGGAGGGCTAGTAGATGAGCAGTTCTTC
CASSLGLAGGLVDEQFF
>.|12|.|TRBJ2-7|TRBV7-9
TGTGCCAGCAGCTTACCCGACTCTCTGCAGTACTTC
CASSLPDSLQYF
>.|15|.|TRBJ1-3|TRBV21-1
TGTGCCAGCAGCAAAGTAAGGGACAGTGGTGGCACCATATATTTT
CASSKVRDSGGTIYF
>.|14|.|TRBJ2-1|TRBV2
TGTGCCAGCAGTGAAGTGGCGCGCCATAATGAGCAGTTCTTC
CASSEVARHNEQFF
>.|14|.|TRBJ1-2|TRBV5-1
TGCGCCAGCAGTGTCGGCTGGGACGCCGCTGGCTACACCTTC
CASSVGWDAAGYTF
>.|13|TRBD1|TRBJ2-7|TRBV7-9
TGTGCCAGCAGCAGAAGGCAGGGGGACGAGCAGTACTTC
CASSRRQGDEQYF
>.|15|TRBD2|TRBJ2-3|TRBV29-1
TGCAGCACAGACCACACGGGAGGGCCGACAGATACGCAGTATTTT
CSTDHTGGPTDTQYF
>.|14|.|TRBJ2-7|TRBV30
TGTGCCTGGACCCGCCGGTCACCAACCTACGAGCAGTACTTC
CAWTRRSPTYEQYF
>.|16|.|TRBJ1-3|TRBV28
TGTGCCAGCAGTTTGGGACCGAGAAACTCTGGAAACACCATATATTTT
CASSLGPRNSGNTIYF
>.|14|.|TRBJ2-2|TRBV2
TGTGCCAGCAGGCCTAGGGCGAACACCGGGGAGCTGTTTTTT
CASRPRANTGELFF
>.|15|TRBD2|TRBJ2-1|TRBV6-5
TGTGCCAGCAGTTACTCGCGGGAGGGCCCGTATGAGCAGTTCTTC
CASSYSREGPYEQFF
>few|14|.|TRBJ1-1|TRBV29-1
TGCAGCGCGAGGCTGGGGGGCATGAACACTGAAGCTTTCTTT
CSARLGGMNTEAFF
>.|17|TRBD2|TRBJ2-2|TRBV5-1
TGCGCCAGCAGACCCCTCGGGTCGGGACTAGTATCCGGGGAGCTGTTTTTT
CASRPLGSGLVSGELFF
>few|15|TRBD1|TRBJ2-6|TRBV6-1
TGTGCCAGCAGAGACAGGGAATCTGGGGCCAACGTCCTGACTTTC
CASRDRESGANVLTF
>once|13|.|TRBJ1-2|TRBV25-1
TGTGCCAGCAGAAGGGGGTTATCAGGGGGCTACACCTTC
CASRRGLSGGYTF
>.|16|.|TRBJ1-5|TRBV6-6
TGTGCCAGCAGTTACTCGGGGACAACTAGCAATCAGCCCCAGCATTTT
CASSYSGTTSNQPQHF
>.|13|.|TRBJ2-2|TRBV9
TGTGCCAGCAGCGTAGTTTCGGGCGGGGAGCTGTTTTTT
CASSVVSGGELFF
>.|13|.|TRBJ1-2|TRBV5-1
TGCGCCAGCAGCTCCCGGACTGAGTATGGCTACACCTTC
CASSSRTEYGYTF
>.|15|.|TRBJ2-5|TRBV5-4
TGTGCCAGCAGCCCTAAGGCCGGACTCCAAGAGACCCAGTACTTC
CASSPKAGLQETQYF
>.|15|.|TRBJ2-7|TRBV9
TGTGCCAGCAGCCCAGGACGGGGCAGAACCTACGAGCAGTACTTC
CASSPGRGRTYEQYF
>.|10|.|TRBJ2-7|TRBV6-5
TGTGCCACCGGGACCTACGAGCAGTACTTC
CATGTYEQYF
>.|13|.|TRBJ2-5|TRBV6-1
TGTGCCAGCAGGGTAGGGGCCTTGGGGACCCAGTACTTC
CASRVGALGTQYF
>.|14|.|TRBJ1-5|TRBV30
TGTGCCTGGAGTCCCCGTCAGGGCAATCAGCCCCAGCATTTT
CAWSPRQGNQPQHF